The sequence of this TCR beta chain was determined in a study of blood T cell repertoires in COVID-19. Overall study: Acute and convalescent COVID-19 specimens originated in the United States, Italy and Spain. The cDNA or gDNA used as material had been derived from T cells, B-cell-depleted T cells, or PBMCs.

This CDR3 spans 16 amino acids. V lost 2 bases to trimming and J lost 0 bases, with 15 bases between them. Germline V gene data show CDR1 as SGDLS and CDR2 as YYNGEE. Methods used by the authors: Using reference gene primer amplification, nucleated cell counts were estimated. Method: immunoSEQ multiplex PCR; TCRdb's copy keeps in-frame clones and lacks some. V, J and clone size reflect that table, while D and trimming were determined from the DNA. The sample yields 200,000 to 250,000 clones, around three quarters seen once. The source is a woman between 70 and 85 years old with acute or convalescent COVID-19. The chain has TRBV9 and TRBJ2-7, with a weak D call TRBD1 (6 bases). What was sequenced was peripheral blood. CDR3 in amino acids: CASSVGGGPSSYEQYF. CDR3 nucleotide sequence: TGTGCCAGCAGCGTGGGTGGGGGCCCGAGCTCCTACGAGCAGTACTTC.